This passage covers 22 T cell receptor beta chains from one sample sequenced in a study of OX40 agonist ivuxolimab in advanced cancers. The protocol was immunoSEQ multiplex PCR, while the TCRdb copy is restricted to in-frame clones and leaves out a portion. The sample has approximately 21,000 clones, about 80% seen once; the top ten hold over 25%. The source material was CD4+ or CD8+ T cells sorted from blood, sampled in a trial of the OX40 agonist ivuxolimab. These receptors all stem from an adult with an advanced solid tumor such as melanoma, head and neck, liver or kidney cancer.

This rearrangement joins TRBV5-6 to TRBJ2-7; tentatively, D is TRBD1 (6 bases). The germline gives CDR1 SGHDT, CDR2 YYEEEE. Trimming cost V 4 bases and J 6 bases, with 14 bases left between them. The CDR3 runs 13 residues. This CDR3 reads CASSGTFAIEQYF. The CDR3 bases are TGTGCCAGCAGCGGGACATTTGCTATCGAGCAGTACTTC.

The chain carries TRBV29-1 and TRBJ1-2; weak D call: TRBD1 (5 bases). V lost 6 bases and J lost 2, with 10 bases in between. Looked up from germline, CDR1 is SQVTM and CDR2 is ANQGSEA. CDR3 length: 12 amino acids. This CDR3 reads CSVVRQNYGYTF. The CDR3 DNA reads as TGCAGCGTCGTCCGACAGAACTATGGCTACACCTTC. The variable domain in full, completed from reference TRBV29-1 and TRBJ1-2, reads SAVISQKPSRDICQRGTSLTIQCQVDSQVTMMFWYRQQPGQSLTLIATANQGSEATYESGFVIDKFPISRPNLTFSTLTVSNMSPEDSSIYLCSVVRQNYGYTFGSGTRLTVV.

The chain combines TRBV9 with TRBJ1-6; 7 bases line up with TRBD1. The CDR3 sequence is 16 residues long. Looked up from germline, CDR1 is SGDLS and CDR2 is YYNGEE. The V gene end was trimmed by 3 bases and the J gene end by 0 bases; junction bases not matched to a gene: 3. CDR3: CASSGGQSSYNSPLHF. The DNA for the CDR3 is TGTGCCAGCAGCGGGGGACAGAGCTCCTATAATTCACCCCTCCACTTT.

This clone was detected once. The chain combines TRBV19 with TRBJ1-4; no clear D gene. The CDR3 loop spans 17 amino acids. Per germline, CDR1 LNHDA and CDR2 SQIVND (reference sequence). V lost 2 bases, J lost 6 bases, and 19 bases lay in between. The CDR3 region has the DNA TGTGCCAGTAGTATACGATCCAGGTTTCCTTCGCATGAAAAACTGTTTTTT. Amino acids: CASSIRSRFPSHEKLFF.

This chain uses TRBV28 with TRBJ1-1, with D maybe TRBD1 (6 bases). The CDR3 extends over 16 amino acids. Trimming left V 3 bases short and J 9 bases short, with 23 bases between. Germline V lookup: CDR1 MDHEN, CDR2 SYDVKM. In DNA, the CDR3 is TGTGCCAGCAGTTTTGGGGGGGCCCAGGAAAGAGGGAAAGCTTTCTTT. Its protein product is CASSFGGAQERGKAFF.

CDR3: CASSPTRTSGRTDTQYF. In DNA, the CDR3 is TGTGCCAGCTCACCAACAAGGACTAGCGGGAGAACAGATACGCAGTATTTT. The chain has TRBV18 and TRBJ2-3, with 13 nucleotides matching TRBD2. The germline CDR1 and CDR2 sequences are KGHSH and LQKENI. V dropped 2 bases and J dropped 3; count of bases not matched to a gene: 5. CDR3 length equals 17 residues. Variable domain in full (rest from reference TRBV18 and TRBJ2-3): NAGVMQNPRHLVRRRGQEARLRCSPMKGHSHVYWYRQLPEEGLKFMVYLQKENIIDESGMPKERFSAEFPKEGPSILRIQQVVRGDSAAYFCASSPTRTSGRTDTQYFGPGTRLTVL.

The chain uses TRBV11-2 and TRBJ2-7; 7 nucleotides align to TRBD2. The V gene's germline CDR1 is SGHAT and CDR2 FQNNGV. The junction had 2 bases not matched to a gene; V was cut back by 1 base and J by 2 bases. The CDR3 length is 14 residues. In DNA form, the CDR3 reads TGTGCCAGCAGCTTAGCGGGAGGTCCCTACGAGCAGTACTTC. Protein product: CASSLAGGPYEQYF.

This chain connects TRBV6-5 to TRBJ2-2; no clear D gene. Germline values: CDR1 MNHEY, CDR2 SVGAGI. The CDR3 is 14 amino acids. Trimming removed 7 bases at V and 4 bases at J, with 13 bases between. The CDR3 bases are TGTGCCAGCACCGTGAAGGGTAGCACCGGGGAGCTGTTTTTT. Amino acid sequence: CASTVKGSTGELFF.

The chain is built from TRBV7-9 and TRBJ1-2, with 7 bases aligning to TRBD1. Germline lookup yields CDR1 SEHNR and CDR2 FQNEAQ (reference sequence). This CDR3 is built from 14 residues. V lost 1 base, J lost 4 bases, and 3 bases stayed unmatched. The DNA of the CDR3 is TGTGCCAGCAGCTTAGGAGACAGGGCCTATGGCTACACCTTC. It encodes CASSLGDRAYGYTF.

The rearrangement joins TRBV27 to TRBJ1-1; a possible D gene is TRBD1 (6 bases). The germline gives CDR1 MNHEY, CDR2 SMNVEV (reference sequence). The CDR3 has 15 amino acids. Trimming shortened V by 6 bases and J by 1 base, and 15 bases separated the two germline ends. CDR3 nucleotide sequence: TGTGCCAGCAGCAGGGACATCAAAAGGAACACTGAAGCTTTCTTT. Translation: CASSRDIKRNTEAFF.

The rearrangement uses TRBV6-6 and TRBJ2-1; the match to TRBD1 covers 7 bases. This CDR3 has 16 amino acids. With V trimmed by 2 bases and J by 2 bases, 6 bases remained unmatched. The germline V gene encodes CDR1 MNHNY and CDR2 SVGAGI (reference sequence). Written as DNA, the CDR3 is TGTGCCAGCAGTTACGCTCCCGGGACAGCCTACAATGAGCAGTTCTTC. Its translation: CASSYAPGTAYNEQFF.

This chain links TRBV19 with TRBJ2-1; D gene ambiguous. The CDR3 has 12 amino acids. Per the germline V gene, CDR1 is LNHDA and CDR2 is SQIVND (reference sequence). Trimming removed 4 bases from V and 6 bases from J, with 7 bases in between. In DNA, the CDR3 is TGTGCCAGTAGTAGAGGACCCAATGAGCAGTTCTTC. Protein sequence: CASSRGPNEQFF.

DNA for the CDR3: TGTGCCAGCTTCAAGGGACAGGGCCTAATTAACGAGCAGTTCTTC. It encodes CASFKGQGLINEQFF. V is TRBV6-5 and J is TRBJ2-1; 9 bases agree with TRBD1. Unmatched junction bases numbered 15, after V lost 8 bases and J lost 10 bases. CDR1 is MNHEY and CDR2 is SVGAGI in the germline V gene. The CDR3 is made up of 15 amino acids.

The V and J genes are TRBV20-1 and TRBJ2-7; D perhaps matches TRBD2 (6 bases). V was shortened by 2 bases and J by 9 bases, with 11 bases between the two germline ends. The CDR3 has 11 residues. Germline assignment: CDR1 DFQATT and CDR2 SNEGSKA (reference sequence). The CDR3 reads CSARSRRGQYF. CDR3 in DNA: TGCAGTGCTAGATCCCGGAGGGGGCAGTACTTC.

V and J are TRBV5-1 and TRBJ2-2; no clear D gene. CDR1 SGHRS and CDR2 YFSETQ come from the germline V gene. The V end lost 1 base, the J end lost 0 bases, and 4 bases lay between the germline ends. The CDR3 runs to 14 residues. Here the CDR3 DNA reads TGCGCCAGCAGCTTGACGGCGAACACCGGGGAGCTGTTTTTT. Translating gives CASSLTANTGELFF.

V and J are TRBV9 and TRBJ1-1; D remains ambiguous. The CDR3 totals 14 residues. Between the trimmed V and J ends, which lost 4 bases and 1 base, there was a span of 11 bases. Germline CDR1 is SGDLS and CDR2 is YYNGEE. The CDR3 DNA reads TGTGCCAGCAGCCCCCGGTTAGGGAACACTGAAGCTTTCTTT. It encodes CASSPRLGNTEAFF.

The J gene is TRBJ2-1, the V gene TRBV28; perhaps TRBD2 as D (6 bases). V lost 6 bases to trimming and J lost 2 bases, with 17 bases between them. Germline CDR1 is MDHEN and CDR2 is SYDVKM. The CDR3 is 16 residues long. CDR3 amino acids: CASSPPGTLAYNEQFF. For the CDR3, the DNA is TGTGCCAGCAGCCCCCCTGGGACTTTGGCCTACAATGAGCAGTTCTTC.

The rearrangement links TRBV6-1 to TRBJ1-5, with D unresolved. Germline V gives CDR1 MNHNS, CDR2 SASEGT. CDR3 length: 13 residues. Trimming left V 1 base short and J 5 bases short, with 6 bases between. The CDR3 nucleotides are TGTGCCAGCAGTGAAGGGCCCTATCAGCCCCAGCATTTT. This gives the protein CASSEGPYQPQHF.

This clone has only a few counts. V is TRBV5-4 and J is TRBJ1-5; D remains unclear. CDR1 and CDR2 (germline): SGHNT, YYREEE (reference sequence). Trimming cost V 3 bases and J 4 bases, with 5 bases left between them. The CDR3 runs 12 residues. CDR3 sequence (DNA): TGTGCCAGCAGCTCGGATAATCAGCCCCAGCATTTT. This sequence encodes CASSSDNQPQHF. Full variable domain (rest looked up from reference TRBV5-4 and TRBJ1-5): ETGVTQSPTHLIKTRGQQVTLRCSSQSGHNTVSWYQQALGQGPQFIFQYYREEENGRGNFPPRFSGLQFPNYSSELNVNALELDDSALYLCASSSDNQPQHFGDGTRLSIL.

This chain links TRBV10-1 with TRBJ2-3, with D possibly being TRBD1 (6 bases). V lost 6 bases and J 5 bases, leaving 12 bases between the germline ends. CDR1 and CDR2 from the germline V gene are WNHNN and SYGVQD (reference sequence). This CDR3 region has 13 residues. CDR3 in DNA: TGCGCCAGCAGCAAGGACAGTCAAGATACGCAGTATTTT. Translation gives CASSKDSQDTQYF.

V gene TRBV19 combines with J gene TRBJ2-3; possibly TRBD1 or TRBD2 for D (7 bases each). This CDR3 has 14 amino acids. The V and J ends lost 10 bases and 6 bases respectively, with 20 bases between them. CDR1 is LNHDA, CDR2 SQIVND, per germline (reference sequence). CDR3 protein: CATPGGENRDTQYF. The CDR3 DNA sequence: TGTGCCACCCCAGGGGGGGAGAATAGGGATACGCAGTATTTT.

This rearrangement joins TRBV5-6 to TRBJ1-6; a weak D match, TRBD1 (5 bases). CDR3 length: 18 residues. Looked up from germline, CDR1 is SGHDT and CDR2 is YYEEEE. Deletions cut 3 bases from V and 0 bases from J, with 16 bases between. The CDR3 nucleotides are TGTGCCAGCAGCTCAACCGCAGGGAAAAGCTCCTATAATTCACCCCTCCACTTT. Protein: CASSSTAGKSSYNSPLHF.